These 29 T cell receptor beta chains share one sample of origin, sequenced in a study of T cells in localized non-small cell lung cancer. The protocol was immunoSEQ multiplex PCR, while the TCRdb copy is restricted to in-frame clones and leaves out a portion. The sample lists over 50,000 clones; approximately 88% were seen once. Sample: peripheral blood mononuclear cells, taken before any cancer treatment. The receptors here all came from a man between 40 and 70 years old with stage III lung adenocarcinoma.

The chain couples TRBV6-5 to TRBJ1-2; TRBD1 is a possible D gene (6 bases). Trimming stripped 5 bases from V and 2 bases from J, with 12 bases between. Germline loops: CDR1 MNHEY, CDR2 SVGAGI. The CDR3 consists of 14 residues. In DNA, the CDR3 is TGTGCCAGCAGTACAACAGGGAGAAACTATGGCTACACCTTC. As protein: CASSTTGRNYGYTF.

DNA of the CDR3: TGCGCCAGCAGCTTGCAGGGAGGCGGATTTGGGACCCAGTACTTC. Protein sequence: CASSLQGGGFGTQYF. This chain joins TRBV5-1 and TRBJ2-5, with D possibly matching TRBD2 (6 bases). CDR3 length equals 15 residues. Germline V gives CDR1 SGHRS, CDR2 YFSETQ. The germline V and J ends were trimmed by 1 base and 7 bases, with 17 bases remaining between them.

The chain couples TRBV14 to TRBJ1-1, with 10 bases identical to TRBD1. Germline V gene lookup returns CDR1 SGHDN and CDR2 FVKESK. J was trimmed by 11 bases and V by 2 bases; bases with no gene match: 8. The CDR3 has 14 amino acids. CDR3 coding DNA: TGTGCCAGCAGCCAACTGGGACAGGGGAGACGGGCTTTCTTT. Translated: CASSQLGQGRRAFF.

This chain links TRBV6-1 with TRBJ1-3; D is unresolved. Germline V gene sequence: CDR1 MNHNS, CDR2 SASEGT. The germline V and J ends were trimmed by 1 base and 4 bases, with 5 bases remaining between them. The CDR3 has 13 amino acids. The CDR3 DNA sequence: TGTGCCAGCAGTGAAGAATTCGGAAACACCATATATTTT. Translated: CASSEEFGNTIYF.

The CDR3 DNA sequence: TGCAGCGTTGGGGAGGGGACAGGGGGCAGGGGCTACACCTTC. Residues: CSVGEGTGGRGYTF. The rearrangement uses TRBV29-1 and TRBJ1-2; TRBD1 agrees at 12 bases. The CDR3 extends over 14 amino acids. Germline V gene data show CDR1 as SQVTM and CDR2 as ANQGSEA. The J segment lost 8 bases and the V segment lost 4 bases, leaving 8 bases of the junction unmatched.

The chain links TRBV19 to TRBJ1-4; 7 positions agree with TRBD1. J gave up 3 bases and V 7 bases, and 5 bases lay outside the gene matches. CDR1 is LNHDA, CDR2 SQIVND, per germline (reference sequence). This CDR3 is built from 14 residues. In DNA form, the CDR3 reads TGTGCCAGTACCTCGACAGGGTCTAATGAAAAACTGTTTTTT. Protein product: CASTSTGSNEKLFF.

Concerning this clone itself: Its ends do not fully match the called genes, so a read error is possible. Different DNA sequences within this sample yield the same CDR3. The chain carries TRBV20-1 and TRBJ1-1; D is perhaps TRBD1 (6 bases). The CDR3 totals 11 residues. Germline V gives CDR1 DFQATT, CDR2 SNEGSKA (reference sequence). The CDR3 is CSAKDGQRAFF. The CDR3 nucleotides are TGCAGCGCTAAGGACGGACAGCGGGCTTTCTTT.

This clone showed up just a few times. The chain combines TRBV6-6 with TRBJ2-7, with no clear D. Trimming took 2 bases from V and 3 from J, leaving 2 bases between them. This CDR3 has 11 residues. Germline loops: CDR1 MNHNY, CDR2 SVGAGI (reference sequence). The CDR3 loop reads CASSYNYEQYF. The CDR3 DNA sequence: TGTGCCAGCAGTTACAACTACGAGCAGTACTTC.

As DNA, the CDR3 is TGTGCCAGCTCACCTCCTAAAGGACAGGGAGCCTACGAGCAGTACTTC. The encoded protein is CASSPPKGQGAYEQYF. The chain joins TRBV18 to TRBJ2-7; 8 bases fit TRBD1. Per germline, CDR1 KGHSH and CDR2 LQKENI. Trimming took 3 bases from V and 2 from J; bases not matched to a gene: 9. This CDR3 has 16 residues.

The chain has TRBV27 and TRBJ1-1; possible D gene TRBD1, 6 bases. V lost 4 bases and J 1 base, leaving 10 bases between the germline ends. The CDR3 consists of 14 residues. The germline CDR1 and CDR2 sequences are MNHEY and SMNVEV (reference sequence). CDR3 residues: CASSYGQTNTEAFF. The DNA for the CDR3 is TGTGCCAGCAGTTACGGACAGACGAACACTGAAGCTTTCTTT.

The rearrangement joins TRBV5-5 to TRBJ1-1; no clear D gene. Germline V lookup: CDR1 SGHKS, CDR2 YYEKEE (reference sequence). The CDR3 extends over 14 amino acids. Trimming pared 0 bases from V and 1 base from J, leaving 7 bases between. Here the CDR3 DNA reads TGTGCCAGCAGCTTGGCGTGGAGGAACACTGAAGCTTTCTTT. Translating it yields CASSLAWRNTEAFF.

The chain links TRBV5-4 to TRBJ1-1; perhaps TRBD1 as D (6 bases). V lost 4 bases and J 2 bases, leaving 12 bases between the germline ends. Germline CDR1 reads SGHNT; CDR2 reads YYREEE (reference sequence). The CDR3 sequence is 14 residues long. CDR3 sequence reads: CASSAGQFNTEAFF. For the CDR3, the DNA is TGTGCCAGCAGCGCGGGACAATTCAACACTGAAGCTTTCTTT.

The CDR3 DNA reads TGTGCCAGCAGCGCAGCGGGGGGGCCCAGCACCGGGGAGCTGTTTTTT. This codes for CASSAAGGPSTGELFF. The chain has TRBV9 and TRBJ2-2, with 10 bases that match TRBD2. V dropped 3 bases and J dropped 4; count of bases not matched to a gene: 6. The CDR3 sequence is 16 residues long. Germline CDR1 reads SGDLS; CDR2 reads YYNGEE.

The chain carries TRBV19 and TRBJ2-7; D might be TRBD1 (5 bases). Per the germline V gene, CDR1 is LNHDA and CDR2 is SQIVND (reference sequence). V was cut by 3 bases and J by 3 bases, with 9 bases left in between. The CDR3 is 13 residues long. The CDR3 nucleotides read TGTGCCAGTAGTATGGGGCCGAACTACGAGCAGTACTTC. It encodes CASSMGPNYEQYF.

The chain is built from TRBV7-2 and TRBJ2-2; D might be TRBD2 (6 bases). This CDR3 contains 14 residues. Germline V gene lookup returns CDR1 SGHTA and CDR2 FQGNSA. Trimming removed 4 bases from V and 5 bases from J, with 11 bases in between. CDR3 coding DNA: TGTGCCAGCAGCTCGCGGAGCGGGACCGGGGAGCTGTTTTTT. Translating it yields CASSSRSGTGELFF.

This chain connects TRBV2 to TRBJ2-5; D gene unclear. Germline CDR1 and CDR2: SNHLY and FYNNEI. V was cut by 0 bases and J by 8 bases, with 16 bases left in between. CDR3 length equals 15 residues. The CDR3 reads CASSEALGRSGTQYF. DNA of the CDR3: TGTGCCAGCAGTGAAGCGCTAGGACGCAGTGGTACCCAGTACTTC.

The CDR3 nucleotides are TGTGCCAGCACCCCAGACGGACAGATGATAGACTCCTACAATGAGCAGTTCTTC. Its translation: CASTPDGQMIDSYNEQFF. J is TRBJ2-1 and V is TRBV2, with D possibly being TRBD1 (6 bases). In germline, CDR1 is SNHLY, CDR2 FYNNEI. The CDR3 is 18 residues long. The V end lost 7 bases, the J end lost 0 bases, and 22 bases lay between the germline ends.

The chain combines TRBV7-2 with TRBJ1-1; D is uncertain. There are 13 residues in the CDR3. Per germline, CDR1 SGHTA and CDR2 FQGNSA. V shed 5 bases and J shed 8 bases, with 15 bases lying between them. The CDR3 DNA reads TGTGCCAGCAGCCAAGGAGGAGGGCTAGAAGCTTTCTTT. Protein product: CASSQGGGLEAFF.

The chain has TRBV19 and TRBJ1-1, with D hard to call. Germline V gene sequence: CDR1 LNHDA, CDR2 SQIVND (reference sequence). This CDR3 has 13 residues. Trimming cost V 2 bases and J 8 bases, with 12 bases left between them. CDR3 bases: TGTGCCAGTAGTATAAGTCCCAACTCAGAAGCTTTCTTT. It yields the protein CASSISPNSEAFF.

As concerns this clone: An end of the junction differs from the germline gene, which may be a read error. This sequence joins TRBV11-2 and TRBJ2-1, with 11 positions matching TRBD1. The length of the CDR3 is 15 residues. CDR1 and CDR2 from the germline V gene are SGHAT and FQNNGV. CDR3 sequence reads: CASSQGTGGYNEQFF. The CDR3 nucleotides read TGCGCCAGCAGCCAAGGGACAGGGGGGTACAATGAGCAGTTCTTC.

The chain joins TRBV11-2 to TRBJ2-7; the D gene is possibly TRBD2 (5 bases). V was trimmed by 5 bases and J by 5 bases, leaving 19 bases between them. From germline, CDR1 is SGHAT and CDR2 FQNNGV. This CDR3 contains 15 residues. The CDR3 reads CASSPARVRAHEQYF. In nucleotides, the CDR3 is TGTGCCAGCAGCCCAGCGAGGGTTCGGGCGCACGAGCAGTACTTC.

The rearrangement links TRBV30 to TRBJ2-1; 10 nucleotides agree with TRBD2. The CDR3 consists of 17 residues. With V trimmed by 3 bases and J by 5 bases, 13 bases remained unmatched. Germline V gene sequence: CDR1 GTSNPN, CDR2 SVGIG (reference sequence). CDR3: CAWSLGLAGAVHNEQFF. CDR3 sequence (DNA): TGTGCCTGGAGCCTCGGGCTAGCGGGAGCAGTCCACAATGAGCAGTTCTTC. Combining the CDR3 with reference TRBV30 and TRBJ2-1 gives the whole variable domain SQTIHQWPATLVQPVGSPLSLECTVEGTSNPNLYWYRQAAGRGLQLLFYSVGIGQISSEVPQNLSASRPQDRQFILSSKKLLLSDSGFYLCAWSLGLAGAVHNEQFFGPGTRLTVL.

The chain is built from TRBV11-1 and TRBJ2-3; 14 bases fit TRBD2. Germline loops: CDR1 SGHAT, CDR2 FQDESV (reference sequence). The CDR3 has 17 residues. The V and J ends lost 5 bases and 6 bases, in that order; junction bases with no gene match: 10. The CDR3 protein is CASSRLGLAGEPDTQYF. Here the CDR3 DNA reads TGTGCCAGCAGCCGCTTGGGACTAGCGGGGGAGCCGGATACGCAGTATTTT.

V is TRBV5-6 and J is TRBJ1-4, with D uncertain. Germline CDR1 and CDR2: SGHDT and YYEEEE. Between the trimmed V and J ends, which lost 0 bases and 4 bases, there was a span of 7 bases. CDR3 length: 14 amino acids. CDR3 DNA: TGTGCCAGCAGCTTGGAACGGCGTAATGAAAAACTGTTTTTT. This codes for CASSLERRNEKLFF. Full variable domain (rest looked up from reference TRBV5-6 and TRBJ1-4): DAGVTQSPTHLIKTRGQQVTLRCSPKSGHDTVSWYQQALGQGPQFIFQYYEEEERQRGNFPDRFSGHQFPNYSSELNVNALLLGDSALYLCASSLERRNEKLFFGSGTQLSVL.

This chain links TRBV5-4 with TRBJ1-3; a possible D gene is TRBD1 (6 bases). Trimming removed 4 bases at V and 4 bases at J, with 12 bases between. The CDR3 contains 14 residues. Per germline, CDR1 SGHNT and CDR2 YYREEE (reference sequence). The CDR3 DNA reads as TGTGCCAGCAGCCCAGGGGACGGAGGAAACACCATATATTTT. Residues: CASSPGDGGNTIYF.

As DNA, the CDR3 is TGTGCCAGCTCACCAAAGGTAACCAACCAAGAGACCCAGTACTTC. It translates to CASSPKVTNQETQYF. This chain uses TRBV18 with TRBJ2-5, with D hard to call. Trimming shortened V by 2 bases and J by 0 bases, and 10 bases separated the two germline ends. Germline-derived CDR1 and CDR2 are KGHSH and LQKENI. The CDR3 extends over 15 amino acids.

The chain couples TRBV7-7 to TRBJ2-5, with 8 nucleotides matching TRBD1. Trimming cost V 5 bases and J 3 bases; bases outside gene matches: 2. Germline CDR1 is SSHAT and CDR2 is FNYEAQ (reference sequence). The CDR3 has 13 residues. The CDR3, as DNA: TGTGCCAGCAGCGTGGACAGGGAAGAGACCCAGTACTTC. It translates to CASSVDREETQYF.

This clone was seen a handful of times. The chain couples TRBV18 to TRBJ2-5; no clear D. V was clipped by 0 bases and J by 0 bases, with 5 bases between them. In germline, CDR1 is KGHSH, CDR2 LQKENI. There are 14 residues in the CDR3. DNA of the CDR3: TGTGCCAGCTCACCACCGGGGAACCAAGAGACCCAGTACTTC. This sequence encodes CASSPPGNQETQYF.

This clone was seen only a few times. This rearrangement joins TRBV29-1 to TRBJ1-1, with TRBD1 as a possible D gene (6 bases). The germline CDR1 and CDR2 sequences are SQVTM and ANQGSEA. With 4 bases removed from V and 10 bases from J, the gap between germline ends came to 13 bases. This CDR3 region has 11 residues. CDR3 coding DNA: TGCAGCGTTGCTGACAGGTGGGGAGCTTTCTTT. Protein sequence: CSVADRWGAFF.